The entry below describes one TCR beta chain. Its antigen is currently unknown. The iRepertoire nested amplicon-rescue multiplex PCR amplified TCR alpha and beta CDR3s from RNA. TCRdb re-derived calls from the multiplex PCR reads in MiXCR, one entry per CDR3 protein. The repertoire holds under 150,000 distinct CDR3 sequences, with about 25% as singletons. CDR1 is MDHEN and CDR2 is SYDVKM in the germline V gene. The ends were cut back, 4 bases at V and 1 base at J, with 11 bases in the middle. CDR3 length: 15 residues. The entry originates in a study of glioma-infiltrating T cells. Study conclusions and caveats: Tissue-blood divergence was below expectation in non-neoplastic patients, above in gliomas.

The chain joins TRBV28 to TRBJ1-5; no clear D. Sequenced sample: glioma tissue, nonneoplastic brain tissue, or PBMCs (not recorded which). This TCR was sampled from a human donor with low-grade glioma or glioblastoma, undergoing nonglioma brain surgery, or in good health (not recorded which). DNA for the CDR3: TGTGCCAGCAGTTCCCCGTACGGCAGCAATCAGCCCCAGCATTTT. Translated, it gives CASSSPYGSNQPQHF. Drawing the rest from reference TRBV28 and TRBJ1-5, the complete variable domain is DVKVTQSSRYLVKRTGEKVFLECVQDMDHENMFWYRQDPGLGLRLIYFSYDVKMKEKGDIPEGYSVSREKKERFSLILESASTNQTSMYLCASSSPYGSNQPQHFGDGTRLSIL.